The 17 T cell receptor beta chains presented below share a single source sample, sequenced in a study of shared clonotypes between healthy human individuals. This table comes from immunoSEQ multiplex PCR, and its TCRdb copy is limited to in-frame clones, with some not included. The sample has 2 million to 2.5 million clones; 90% to 97% are singletons. Sequencing was carried out using naive CD4+ T cells sorted from blood. Noted subset: CD45RA+ positively selected. All receptors derive from a man aged 18 to 35 in good health.

This chain joins TRBV5-1 and TRBJ1-4; TRBD1 might be the D (5 bases). Germline CDR1 is SGHRS and CDR2 is YFSETQ. Trimming took off 3 bases at V and 4 bases at J, with 13 bases between the two ends. This CDR3 has 15 amino acids. The CDR3 region has the DNA TGCGCCAGCAGCTCGGGACGGGATAATAATGAAAAACTGTTTTTT. Amino acids: CASSSGRDNNEKLFF.

This clone showed up just once. The CDR3 coding sequence is TGTGCCAGCACCTTATCCTTCTCTGGAAACACCATATATTTT. Translating it yields CASTLSFSGNTIYF. This chain links TRBV28 with TRBJ1-3, with unresolved D. The CDR3 contains 14 residues. V was shortened by 7 bases and J by 0 bases, with 10 bases between the two germline ends. Germline CDR1 MDHEN, CDR2 SYDVKM.

J is TRBJ1-5 and V is TRBV15; D not resolved. Trimming cost V 1 base and J 7 bases, with 17 bases left between them. The CDR3 runs 16 residues. Germline CDR1 and CDR2: LNHNV and YYDKDF (reference sequence). This chain's CDR3 is CATSRGGSLTKQPQHF. The CDR3 nucleotides read TGTGCCACCAGCAGAGGGGGTTCATTGACGAAACAGCCCCAGCATTTT.

J is TRBJ1-6 and V is TRBV4-3, with D maybe TRBD1 (5 bases). The V end was cut by 3 bases, the J end by 7 bases, with 16 bases between. The CDR3 contains 16 residues. CDR1 and CDR2 from the germline V gene are LGHNA and YSLEER. CDR3: CASSQVVGGGNSPLHF. The CDR3 DNA sequence: TGCGCCAGCAGCCAGGTCGTGGGGGGTGGCAATTCACCCCTCCACTTT.

This clone has a single count. This chain connects TRBV6-5 to TRBJ1-5, with D tentatively TRBD1 (6 bases). CDR3 length: 13 amino acids. In germline, CDR1 is MNHEY, CDR2 SVGAGI. V was cut by 5 bases and J by 5 bases, with 10 bases left in between. The DNA for the CDR3 is TGTGCCAGCAGTCCACAGGGCCATCAGCCCCAGCATTTT. Translating gives CASSPQGHQPQHF.

J is TRBJ2-5 and V is TRBV18, with a weak D call TRBD1 (6 bases). This CDR3 spans 15 amino acids. V lost 3 bases and J lost 0, with 11 bases in between. The germline gives CDR1 KGHSH, CDR2 LQKENI. The CDR3 nucleotides are TGTGCCAGCTCACCCCGGGGACAAAACCAAGAGACCCAGTACTTC. Encoded protein: CASSPRGQNQETQYF.

The table lists this clone with a few counts. Other DNA sequences in the sample encode the same CDR3. The chain combines TRBV2 with TRBJ1-1; D is perhaps TRBD1 (5 bases). This CDR3 spans 13 amino acids. Trimming pared 4 bases from V and 1 base from J, leaving 7 bases between. Germline CDR1 SNHLY, CDR2 FYNNEI. The CDR3 here is CASSVTGNTEAFF. The CDR3, as DNA: TGTGCCAGCAGTGTAACAGGGAACACTGAAGCTTTCTTT. The full variable domain, in which reference TRBV2 and TRBJ1-1 provide the parts outside the CDR3, is EPEVTQTPSHQVTQMGQEVILRCVPISNHLYFYWYRQILGQKVEFLVSFYNNEISEKSEIFDDQFSVERPDGSNFTLKIRSTKLEDSAMYFCASSVTGNTEAFFGQGTRLTVV.

V is TRBV30 and J is TRBJ2-5; D unclear. The CDR3 is made up of 10 amino acids. Germline CDR1 and CDR2: GTSNPN and SVGIG (reference sequence). V lost 4 bases and J 5 bases, leaving 5 bases between the germline ends. The CDR3 here is CAWKEETQYF. Here the CDR3 DNA reads TGTGCCTGGAAGGAGGAGACCCAGTACTTC.

The chain has TRBV5-1 and TRBJ2-1; D assignment may be TRBD1 or TRBD2 (5 bases each). Trimming removed 0 bases at V and 3 bases at J, with 10 bases between. This CDR3 spans 15 amino acids. Germline lookup yields CDR1 SGHRS and CDR2 YFSETQ. The CDR3 DNA reads TGCGCCAGCAGCTTGGCCTTGGGGGACTACAATGAGCAGTTCTTC. Translated: CASSLALGDYNEQFF.

The rearrangement links TRBV2 to TRBJ2-1; TRBD1 matches at 8 bases. CDR1 is SNHLY and CDR2 is FYNNEI in the germline V gene. After removal of 7 bases from V and 6 bases from J, the junction contained 8 bases not matched to a gene. CDR3 size: 14 residues. The CDR3 nucleotides are TGTGCCAGCAAAAGTAGGACAGGGCTCAATGAGCAGTTCTTC. The encoded protein is CASKSRTGLNEQFF.

This chain links TRBV30 with TRBJ2-1; possibly TRBD2 for D (5 bases). CDR3 length: 13 residues. Trimming took off 5 bases at V and 9 bases at J, with 17 bases between the two ends. From germline, CDR1 is GTSNPN and CDR2 SVGIG (reference sequence). The CDR3 nucleotides are TGTGCCTGGGGCTCGGGGAAGAGCACTGAGCAGTTCTTC. It translates to CAWGSGKSTEQFF.

The J gene is TRBJ2-6, the V gene TRBV18; possibly TRBD1 for D (6 bases). The CDR3 is made up of 17 amino acids. Trimming took 3 bases from V and 2 from J, leaving 14 bases between them. CDR1 and CDR2 from the germline V gene are KGHSH and LQKENI. DNA for the CDR3: TGTGCCAGCTCACCTATGTTGGGGGCTACTGGGGCCAACGTCCTGACTTTC. Protein: CASSPMLGATGANVLTF.

This rearrangement joins TRBV10-3 to TRBJ2-7; D ambiguous. Trimming took off 8 bases at V and 6 bases at J, with 14 bases between the two ends. The V gene's germline CDR1 is ENHRY and CDR2 SYGVKD. This CDR3 comprises 12 residues. As DNA, the CDR3 is TGTGCCATCGGCGGACCTCCCGCCGAGCAGTACTTC. It translates to CAIGGPPAEQYF.

This sequence joins TRBV5-1 and TRBJ2-1; 7 bases are shared with TRBD1. This CDR3 comprises 14 residues. After removal of 0 bases from V and 7 bases from J, the junction contained 4 bases not matched to a gene. The germline gives CDR1 SGHRS, CDR2 YFSETQ. As DNA, the CDR3 is TGCGCCAGCAGCTTGGGACAGGGCTTGAATGAGCAGTTCTTC. Protein: CASSLGQGLNEQFF.

V and J are TRBV7-2 and TRBJ1-1; 9 nucleotides match TRBD1. The V gene end was trimmed by 5 bases and the J gene end by 5 bases; junction bases not matched to a gene: 6. Germline CDR1 and CDR2: SGHTA and FQGNSA. The CDR3 consists of 14 residues. The DNA of the CDR3 is TGTGCCAGCAGCGCCGGACAGGGGTGGACTGAAGCTTTCTTT. This gives the protein CASSAGQGWTEAFF.

This clone was counted between two and nine times. V and J are TRBV6-4 and TRBJ2-2; D not resolved. Trimming removed 5 bases at V and 1 base at J, with 8 bases between. The germline V gene encodes CDR1 MRHNA and CDR2 SNTAGT. The CDR3 loop spans 14 amino acids. CDR3 coding DNA: TGTGCCAGCAGTCTTAGAGAGAACACCGGGGAGCTGTTTTTT. It encodes CASSLRENTGELFF.

The count of this clone is one. The V call is TRBV7-3, the J call TRBJ2-3; D may match TRBD1 or TRBD2 (5 bases each). CDR3 size: 15 residues. The germline V and J ends were trimmed by 1 base and 2 bases, with 10 bases remaining between them. Germline V gene lookup returns CDR1 SGHTA and CDR2 FQGTGA. CDR3 sequence reads: CASSLIPGATDTQYF. The CDR3 DNA sequence: TGTGCCAGCAGCTTAATCCCCGGGGCCACAGATACGCAGTATTTT.